Below, 32 T cell receptor beta chains from the same sample are listed, as sequenced in a study of shared clonotypes between healthy human individuals. This table comes from immunoSEQ multiplex PCR, and its TCRdb copy is limited to in-frame clones, with some not included. Among around 700,000 clones listed, about three quarters were seen once. The specimen sequenced was memory CD4+ T cells sorted from blood. Documented subset: CD45RA-negative fraction. The receptors come from a young woman in good health.

CDR3 protein: CASSPGSGQGQGYTF. In DNA, the CDR3 is TGTGCCAGCTCACCAGGAAGCGGACAGGGGCAAGGCTACACCTTC. The V gene is TRBV18, the J gene TRBJ1-2; 9 nucleotides agree with TRBD1. The CDR3 totals 15 residues. Per germline, CDR1 KGHSH and CDR2 LQKENI. The junction had 9 bases not matched to a gene; V was cut back by 2 bases and J by 8 bases.

The J gene is TRBJ2-1, the V gene TRBV25-1, with 10 bases aligning to TRBD1. V lost 7 bases, J lost 7 bases, and 10 bases stayed unmatched. The CDR3 totals 15 residues. Germline assignment: CDR1 MGHDK and CDR2 SYGVNS. CDR3 protein: CASTKTGGLGNEQFF. Here the CDR3 DNA reads TGTGCCAGCACAAAGACAGGGGGCCTAGGTAATGAGCAGTTCTTC.

This clone was counted at least ten times. DNA of the CDR3: TGTGCCAGCAGTTTTAGACACTCTGGAAACACCATATATTTT. Residues: CASSFRHSGNTIYF. The rearrangement joins TRBV28 to TRBJ1-3; D is uncertain. Trimming took 3 bases from V and 0 from J, leaving 6 bases between them. This CDR3 has 14 amino acids. Per the germline V gene, CDR1 is MDHEN and CDR2 is SYDVKM.

The chain couples TRBV2 to TRBJ2-3; D remains ambiguous. Trimming took off 6 bases at V and 4 bases at J, with 8 bases between the two ends. Germline CDR1 is SNHLY and CDR2 is FYNNEI. The CDR3 is made up of 12 amino acids. The CDR3 DNA reads TGTGCCAGCAGCAGTGTATCAGATACGCAGTATTTT. Encoded protein: CASSSVSDTQYF.

CDR3 coding DNA: TGCGCCAGCAGCCAAGGACTCTCGACTAGCGGGGAATACAATGAGCAGTTCTTC. Translation gives CASSQGLSTSGEYNEQFF. The V and J genes are TRBV4-1 and TRBJ2-1; 11 positions agree with TRBD2. Trimming took 1 base from V and 4 from J; bases not matched to a gene: 9. The CDR3 is 18 amino acids. Germline V gene data show CDR1 as MGHRA and CDR2 as YSYEKL.

The chain is built from TRBV6-6 and TRBJ2-3; 10 positions match TRBD2. The length of the CDR3 is 16 residues. V shed 7 bases and J 1 base; nucleotides not matched to a gene: 8. Germline CDR1 and CDR2: MNHNY and SVGAGI (reference sequence). The CDR3 DNA reads TGTGCCAGCACCCTCAGCGGGAGGGCCGGCACAGATACGCAGTATTTT. Translation: CASTLSGRAGTDTQYF.

The CDR3 protein is CASMKGTNTGELFF. CDR3 nucleotides: TGTGCCAGCATGAAGGGGACCAACACCGGGGAGCTGTTTTTT. This rearrangement joins TRBV28 to TRBJ2-2; D is possibly TRBD1 or TRBD2 (5 bases each). Germline V gene lookup returns CDR1 MDHEN and CDR2 SYDVKM. Trimming removed 7 bases from V and 2 bases from J, with 11 bases in between. The CDR3 is made up of 14 amino acids.

The V and J genes are TRBV9 and TRBJ2-7, with a possible D match to TRBD1 (6 bases). The germline V gene encodes CDR1 SGDLS and CDR2 YYNGEE. CDR3 size: 16 residues. The germline V and J ends were trimmed by 0 bases and 5 bases, with 18 bases remaining between them. CDR3 sequence (DNA): TGTGCCAGCAGCGTAGGGGGACATGGATCCGTGGACGAGCAGTACTTC. Translating it yields CASSVGGHGSVDEQYF.

The chain links TRBV28 to TRBJ2-5; TRBD1 matches at 7 bases. V was clipped by 6 bases and J by 5 bases; unmatched bases: 9. Germline V gene lookup returns CDR1 MDHEN and CDR2 SYDVKM. This CDR3 has 14 residues. The CDR3 DNA sequence: TGTGCCAGCAGCAACAGACAGGGCGATGAGACCCAGTACTTC. Its translation is CASSNRQGDETQYF.

This clone was seen a handful of times. The chain carries TRBV19 and TRBJ1-5; 9 bases are shared with TRBD1. V lost 4 bases to trimming and J lost 3 bases; unmatched junction nucleotides: 4. This CDR3 region has 15 residues. Germline CDR1 is LNHDA and CDR2 is SQIVND (reference sequence). This chain's CDR3 is CASSTGTGSNQPQHF. CDR3 coding DNA: TGTGCCAGTAGTACCGGGACAGGGTCCAATCAGCCCCAGCATTTT.

The chain couples TRBV7-9 to TRBJ1-1; D perhaps matches TRBD1 (5 bases). This CDR3 is 15 amino acids long. Germline V gene sequence: CDR1 SEHNR, CDR2 FQNEAQ (reference sequence). V gave up 0 bases and J gave up 4 bases, with 12 bases separating them. The CDR3 region has the DNA TGTGCCAGCAGCTTAGCGTCTGGGGGAACCACTGAAGCTTTCTTT. This encodes CASSLASGGTTEAFF. Full variable domain (outside the CDR3, taken from reference TRBV7-9 and TRBJ1-1): DTGVSQNPRHKITKRGQNVTFRCDPISEHNRLYWYRQTLGQGPEFLTYFQNEAQLEKSRLLSDRFSAERPKGSFSTLEIQRTEQGDSAMYLCASSLASGGTTEAFFGQGTRLTVV.

The V and J genes are TRBV10-2 and TRBJ1-1; D gene unclear. V was shortened by 3 bases and J by 1 base, with 9 bases between the two germline ends. The CDR3 runs 14 residues. Germline-derived CDR1 and CDR2 are WSHSY and SAAADI. CDR3 sequence reads: CASSEGQQNTEAFF. The CDR3 DNA is TGCGCCAGCAGTGAAGGCCAGCAGAACACTGAAGCTTTCTTT.

V is TRBV7-6 and J is TRBJ2-1; the match to TRBD2 covers 9 bases. CDR3 size: 15 residues. Looked up from germline, CDR1 is SGHVS and CDR2 is FNYEAQ. The trim removed 5 bases at V and 4 bases at J, leaving 6 bases unmatched. The CDR3 is CASSATSGSYNEQFF. CDR3 in DNA: TGTGCCAGCAGCGCGACTAGCGGATCATACAATGAGCAGTTCTTC.

This clone was seen just once. The chain carries TRBV28 and TRBJ1-5; D is unclear. The CDR3 has 17 residues. Germline V gene data show CDR1 as MDHEN and CDR2 as SYDVKM. V lost 5 bases and J 0 bases, leaving 17 bases between the germline ends. Written as DNA, the CDR3 is TGTGCCAGCAGTGCATGGGCTGAATCGTCTAGCAATCAGCCCCAGCATTTT. Translation gives CASSAWAESSSNQPQHF.

This chain connects TRBV28 to TRBJ2-7, with a possible D match to TRBD1 (6 bases). Between the trimmed V and J ends, which lost 5 bases and 5 bases, there was a span of 19 bases. The CDR3 has 15 residues. Germline values: CDR1 MDHEN, CDR2 SYDVKM. Written as DNA, the CDR3 is TGTGCCAGCAGTCTCAACCAGGGGCGCAGGCACGAGCAGTACTTC. Encoded protein: CASSLNQGRRHEQYF.

This clone was counted between two and nine times. The chain joins TRBV28 to TRBJ1-5; D might be TRBD1 (5 bases). CDR1 is MDHEN and CDR2 is SYDVKM in the germline V gene. Trimming cost V 7 bases and J 6 bases, with 16 bases left between them. The CDR3 totals 14 residues. The CDR3 here is CASTSGVKSQPQHF. DNA of the CDR3: TGTGCCAGCACCTCGGGGGTGAAATCTCAGCCCCAGCATTTT.

V and J are TRBV7-2 and TRBJ2-1; 9 bases map to TRBD2. V was clipped by 5 bases and J by 8 bases; unmatched bases: 10. The CDR3 spans 15 residues. Germline values: CDR1 SGHTA, CDR2 FQGNSA. CDR3 residues: CASSPLAGVVDEQFF. The CDR3 DNA sequence: TGTGCCAGCAGCCCATTAGCGGGAGTGGTGGATGAGCAGTTCTTC.

The J gene is TRBJ2-7, the V gene TRBV19, with 9 bases aligning to TRBD1. CDR3 size: 14 residues. From germline, CDR1 is LNHDA and CDR2 SQIVND (reference sequence). The trim removed 7 bases at V and 6 bases at J, leaving 10 bases unmatched. The CDR3 DNA follows: TGTGCCAGTATGGCCGGGACAGGGCGTAGCGAGCAGTACTTC. Protein product: CASMAGTGRSEQYF.

The genes are TRBV7-2 and TRBJ2-1, with 8 bases that match TRBD2. Germline values: CDR1 SGHTA, CDR2 FQGNSA. The CDR3 is 16 residues long. The V and J ends lost 4 bases and 4 bases, in that order; junction bases with no gene match: 9. CDR3 DNA: TGTGCCAGCAGCTCCCGACGGGAGGGGTTTTACAATGAGCAGTTCTTC. Translating gives CASSSRREGFYNEQFF.

The chain employs TRBV4-1 and TRBJ2-6; 9 bases line up with TRBD1. The CDR3 is made up of 18 amino acids. The germline V gene encodes CDR1 MGHRA and CDR2 YSYEKL. V lost 1 base and J lost 2; bases outside the gene matches: 6. CDR3 protein: CASSQADRGRTGANVLTF. The CDR3 DNA reads TGCGCCAGCAGCCAAGCCGACAGGGGGAGAACTGGGGCCAACGTCCTGACTTTC.

This chain uses TRBV6-1 with TRBJ1-2; D remains ambiguous. Germline V lookup: CDR1 MNHNS, CDR2 SASEGT. The CDR3 is made up of 10 amino acids. V gave up 8 bases and J gave up 9 bases, with 10 bases separating them. The DNA for the CDR3 is TGTGCCAGCCCGGCGGTTTGCTACACCTTC. It yields the protein CASPAVCYTF.

The gene calls are TRBV5-6 and TRBJ2-7; no reliable D call. The CDR3 has 14 amino acids. V dropped 5 bases and J dropped 6 bases, with 18 bases sitting between them. The V gene's germline CDR1 is SGHDT and CDR2 YYEEEE. CDR3 region: CASRTWKGMSEQYF. Written as DNA, the CDR3 is TGTGCCAGCAGAACATGGAAAGGGATGAGCGAGCAGTACTTC.

The rearrangement joins TRBV27 to TRBJ2-1; TRBD1 is a possible D gene (5 bases). V was cut by 6 bases and J by 7 bases, with 13 bases left in between. The CDR3 has 13 residues. The germline CDR1 and CDR2 sequences are MNHEY and SMNVEV (reference sequence). The CDR3 loop reads CASRQIGENEQFF. The CDR3, as DNA: TGTGCCAGCAGGCAAATAGGGGAAAATGAGCAGTTCTTC.

The rearrangement uses TRBV30 and TRBJ2-7; D is undetermined. The V gene's germline CDR1 is GTSNPN and CDR2 SVGIG (reference sequence). This CDR3 comprises 12 residues. V lost 2 bases and J 4 bases, leaving 9 bases between the germline ends. CDR3 DNA: TGTGCCTGGAGTTATAGCCAGTACGAGCAGTACTTC. This gives the protein CAWSYSQYEQYF.

The chain recombines TRBV9 with TRBJ2-7; 11 bases are a match to TRBD2. The CDR3 sequence is 15 residues long. V dropped 3 bases and J dropped 3; count of bases not matched to a gene: 5. The germline gives CDR1 SGDLS, CDR2 YYNGEE. The CDR3: CASSGRLAGIYEQYF. In DNA, the CDR3 is TGTGCCAGCAGCGGGAGACTAGCGGGAATCTACGAGCAGTACTTC.

This clone occurred once. The genes are TRBV29-1 and TRBJ2-2; a possible D gene is TRBD1 (6 bases). CDR1 and CDR2 from the germline V gene are SQVTM and ANQGSEA. Trimming took 7 bases from V and 6 from J, leaving 18 bases between them. This CDR3 spans 14 amino acids. This CDR3 is CSAGTPGRSGELFF. DNA for the CDR3: TGCAGCGCCGGGACACCCGGGCGGTCCGGGGAGCTGTTTTTT.

Ten or more counts support this clone. This chain uses TRBV2 with TRBJ1-1, with D unclear. The CDR3 runs to 12 residues. Per germline, CDR1 SNHLY and CDR2 FYNNEI. V dropped 8 bases and J dropped 4 bases, with 11 bases sitting between them. DNA for the CDR3: TGTGCCAGCTATGGTTATGGCACTGAAGCTTTCTTT. Its protein product is CASYGYGTEAFF.

The V gene is TRBV7-2, the J gene TRBJ2-5; D not resolved. The CDR3 totals 14 residues. Germline-derived CDR1 and CDR2 are SGHTA and FQGNSA. V was pared by 1 base and J by 2 bases, with 8 bases between. The DNA for the CDR3 is TGTGCCAGCAGCTTAGTGGGTCTTCAAGAGACCCAGTACTTC. Translating it yields CASSLVGLQETQYF. The variable domain in full, with the rest retrieved from reference TRBV7-2 and TRBJ2-5, is GAGVSQSPSNKVTEKGKDVELRCDPISGHTALYWYRQSLGQGLEFLIYFQGNSAPDKSGLPSDRFSAERTGGSVSTLTIQRTQQEDSAVYLCASSLVGLQETQYFGPGTRLLVL.

The gene calls are TRBV19 and TRBJ2-6; D not certain. V lost 9 bases to trimming and J lost 0 bases, with 12 bases between them. This CDR3 contains 15 residues. Germline CDR1 and CDR2: LNHDA and SQIVND (reference sequence). CDR3 in DNA: TGTGCCAGCCGTACTGAGTCCTCTGGGGCCAACGTCCTGACTTTC. Residues: CASRTESSGANVLTF.

On this clone itself: This specimen includes other DNA sequences encoding the same CDR3. The V gene is TRBV5-1, the J gene TRBJ1-1, with D perhaps TRBD1 (5 bases). V was pared by 4 bases and J by 2 bases, with 9 bases between. The CDR3 extends over 13 amino acids. CDR1 is SGHRS and CDR2 is YFSETQ in the germline V gene. As DNA, the CDR3 is TGCGCCAGCAGCCCCGGGGCCAACACTGAAGCTTTCTTT. Encoded protein: CASSPGANTEAFF.

The chain joins TRBV27 to TRBJ2-7, with 9 bases identical to TRBD1. The V gene end was trimmed by 6 bases and the J gene end by 4 bases; junction bases not matched to a gene: 10. The CDR3 contains 15 residues. Germline lookup yields CDR1 MNHEY and CDR2 SMNVEV (reference sequence). CDR3 sequence reads: CASREAGTGRYEQYF. CDR3 DNA: TGTGCCAGCAGAGAAGCCGGGACAGGGAGATACGAGCAGTACTTC.

The chain couples TRBV5-1 to TRBJ2-6; TRBD1 might be the D (5 bases). Germline-derived CDR1 and CDR2 are SGHRS and YFSETQ. Trimming took off 5 bases at V and 0 bases at J, with 12 bases between the two ends. The CDR3 has 16 amino acids. The CDR3 spells CASSRGPTSGANVLTF. Written as DNA, the CDR3 is TGCGCCAGCAGTAGGGGCCCTACCTCTGGGGCCAACGTCCTGACTTTC.